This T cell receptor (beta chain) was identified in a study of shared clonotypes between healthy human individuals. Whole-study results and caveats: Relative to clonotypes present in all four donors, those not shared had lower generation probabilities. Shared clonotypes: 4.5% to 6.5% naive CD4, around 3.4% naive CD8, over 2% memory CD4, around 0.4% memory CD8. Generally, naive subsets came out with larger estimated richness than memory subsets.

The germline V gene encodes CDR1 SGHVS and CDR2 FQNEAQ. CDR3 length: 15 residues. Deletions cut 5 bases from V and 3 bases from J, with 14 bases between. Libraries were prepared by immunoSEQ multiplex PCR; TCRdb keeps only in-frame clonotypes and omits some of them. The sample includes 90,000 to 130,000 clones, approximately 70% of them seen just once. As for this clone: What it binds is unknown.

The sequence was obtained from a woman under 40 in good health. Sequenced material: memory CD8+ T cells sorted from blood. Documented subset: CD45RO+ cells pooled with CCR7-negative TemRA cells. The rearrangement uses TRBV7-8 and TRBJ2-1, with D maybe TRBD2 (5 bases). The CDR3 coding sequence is TGTGCCAGCAGCCCCGAGAGGGCGGTCTACAATGAGCAGTTCTTC. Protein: CASSPERAVYNEQFF.